The T cell receptor (beta chain) described here comes from a study of T cell changes during pregnancy in multiple sclerosis. Germline CDR1 is SGHVS and CDR2 is FNYEAQ. Germline trimming cut 6 bases from V and 0 bases from J; bases unmatched to any gene: 15. The CDR3 runs 18 residues. Some clones are missing from TCRdb's copy, which holds only in-frame ones; the method was immunoSEQ multiplex PCR. The sample lists roughly 34,000 clones; about nine tenths were seen once. The source material was peripheral blood, sampled in the second trimester of pregnancy. The rearrangement uses TRBV7-6 and TRBJ2-3, with 7 bases identical to TRBD2. The source of this sequence is a female donor in good health, enrolled as a control in a pregnancy study. The CDR3 is CASSFRRENPFSTDTQYF. The DNA for the CDR3 is TGTGCCAGCAGTTTCCGGCGGGAGAATCCATTTAGCACAGATACGCAGTATTTT.